Listed here are 15 T cell receptor beta chains from one sample, sequenced in a study of blood T cell repertoires in COVID-19. TCRdb's table, derived via immunoSEQ multiplex PCR, lists solely in-frame clones and lacks some. The sample has about 62,000 clones, 72% seen once. Sequencing used PBMCs or T cells enriched from blood (not recorded which). The receptor source for this set is a woman in her sixties who had been exposed to COVID-19.

The V gene is TRBV7-6, the J gene TRBJ2-5; tentative D call: TRBD1 (6 bases). This CDR3 is built from 15 residues. The germline gives CDR1 SGHVS, CDR2 FNYEAQ. V was cut by 1 base and J by 4 bases, with 13 bases left in between. The CDR3: CASSLGGTGRETQYF. CDR3 DNA: TGTGCCAGCAGCTTAGGTGGAACAGGGAGAGAGACCCAGTACTTC. Full variable domain (rest looked up from reference TRBV7-6 and TRBJ2-5): GAGVSQSPRYKVTKRGQDVALRCDPISGHVSLYWYRQALGQGPEFLTYFNYEAQQDKSGLPNDRFSAERPEGSISTLTIQRTEQRDSAMYRCASSLGGTGRETQYFGPGTRLLVL.

The V call is TRBV4-3, the J call TRBJ2-7; TRBD2 matches at 10 bases. Germline trimming cut 3 bases from V and 3 bases from J; bases unmatched to any gene: 8. Germline loops: CDR1 LGHNA, CDR2 YSLEER. The CDR3 totals 16 residues. The CDR3 DNA reads as TGCGCCAGCAGCCAGGGAACTAGCGGGATTCTCTACGAGCAGTACTTC. It yields the protein CASSQGTSGILYEQYF.

The table lists this clone with a few counts. This rearrangement joins TRBV3-1 (or the pseudogene TRBV3-2) to TRBJ2-1; D ambiguous. The germline CDR1 and CDR2 sequences are LGHDT and YNNKEL (reference sequence). Between the trimmed V and J ends, which lost 0 bases and 6 bases, there was a span of 12 bases. The CDR3 sequence is 15 residues long. CDR3: CASSQELSRPNEQFF. CDR3 nucleotide sequence: TGTGCCAGCAGCCAAGAGTTGAGCCGTCCCAATGAGCAGTTCTTC.

The chain recombines TRBV24-1 with TRBJ2-3; 9 bases fit TRBD2. J gave up 3 bases and V 10 bases, and 7 bases lay outside the gene matches. The germline gives CDR1 KGHDR, CDR2 SFDVKD. CDR3 length equals 14 residues. DNA of the CDR3: TGTGCCACGGCGGGAGGGCCGTTAACAGATACGCAGTATTTT. Translated, it gives CATAGGPLTDTQYF.

The chain has TRBV28 and TRBJ2-5; TRBD2 might be the D (5 bases). Per the germline V gene, CDR1 is MDHEN and CDR2 is SYDVKM. CDR3 length: 14 amino acids. V was shortened by 2 bases and J by 4 bases, with 11 bases between the two germline ends. DNA of the CDR3: TGTGCCAGCAGTTTAATAGCGATTGGAGAGACCCAGTACTTC. Encoded protein: CASSLIAIGETQYF. Full variable domain (outside the CDR3, taken from reference TRBV28 and TRBJ2-5): DVKVTQSSRYLVKRTGEKVFLECVQDMDHENMFWYRQDPGLGLRLIYFSYDVKMKEKGDIPEGYSVSREKKERFSLILESASTNQTSMYLCASSLIAIGETQYFGPGTRLLVL.

CDR3 in DNA: TGTGCCAGCAGCGTGACACCCAACACTGAAGCTTTCTTT. Encoded protein: CASSVTPNTEAFF. The chain joins TRBV9 to TRBJ1-1; unclear D gene. V was shortened by 2 bases and J by 2 bases, with 7 bases between the two germline ends. Germline assignment: CDR1 SGDLS and CDR2 YYNGEE. This CDR3 is built from 13 residues.

CDR3 coding DNA: TGTGCCAGCAGCCGCCAGTTGAACACTGAAGCTTTCTTT. Protein sequence: CASSRQLNTEAFF. The J gene is TRBJ1-1, the V gene TRBV14; D gene uncertain. The V gene's germline CDR1 is SGHDN and CDR2 FVKESK. The CDR3 has 13 amino acids. The V end lost 4 bases, the J end lost 0 bases, and 6 bases lay between the germline ends.

The rearrangement uses TRBV14 and TRBJ2-2, with TRBD2 as a possible D gene (6 bases). Germline values: CDR1 SGHDN, CDR2 FVKESK. The V end lost 4 bases, the J end lost 4 bases, and 16 bases lay between the germline ends. The CDR3 length is 16 residues. CDR3 nucleotides: TGTGCCAGCAGCCGGGCCGGAGGGGCTGGCACCGGGGAGCTGTTTTTT. Protein: CASSRAGGAGTGELFF. Together with reference TRBV14 and TRBJ2-2, the CDR3 gives the full variable domain: EAGVTQFPSHSVIEKGQTVTLRCDPISGHDNLYWYRRVMGKEIKFLLHFVKESKQDESGMPNNRFLAERTGGTYSTLKVQPAELEDSGVYFCASSRAGGAGTGELFFGEGSRLTVL.

The J gene is TRBJ2-2, the V gene TRBV9; 13 bases are shared with TRBD2. The germline CDR1 and CDR2 sequences are SGDLS and YYNGEE. J was trimmed by 7 bases and V by 3 bases; bases with no gene match: 9. The CDR3 contains 17 residues. The CDR3 is CASSAYLLAGGRGELFF. The CDR3 nucleotides are TGTGCCAGCAGCGCGTACCTACTAGCGGGGGGGCGCGGGGAGCTGTTTTTT.

This clone was counted a single time. V is TRBV9 and J is TRBJ2-1, with 11 nucleotides matching TRBD2. CDR1 is SGDLS, CDR2 YYNGEE, per germline. Germline trimming cut 3 bases from V and 4 bases from J; bases unmatched to any gene: 6. The CDR3 runs 16 residues. The CDR3 bases are TGTGCCAGCAGCGCCTATACTAGCGGGGGTTACAATGAGCAGTTCTTC. This sequence encodes CASSAYTSGGYNEQFF. Supplemented by reference TRBV9 and TRBJ2-1, the full variable domain reads DSGVTQTPKHLITATGQRVTLRCSPRSGDLSVYWYQQSLDQGLQFLIQYYNGEERAKGNILERFSAQQFPDLHSELNLSSLELGDSALYFCASSAYTSGGYNEQFFGPGTRLTVL.

The chain couples TRBV5-6 to TRBJ2-7, with D possibly matching TRBD2 (6 bases). The CDR3 has 13 amino acids. Germline CDR1 is SGHDT and CDR2 is YYEEEE. V was shortened by 0 bases and J by 9 bases, with 13 bases between the two germline ends. Here the CDR3 DNA reads TGTGCCAGCAGCTTGGCCGGGGCCGGGGGGCAGTACTTC. Amino acids: CASSLAGAGGQYF.

Here the CDR3 DNA reads TGTGCCAGTAATGGGCAGAACAGAAATCAGCCCCAGCATTTT. Protein product: CASNGQNRNQPQHF. The rearrangement joins TRBV19 to TRBJ1-5; unclear D gene. The germline V gene has CDR1 LNHDA and CDR2 SQIVND (reference sequence). This CDR3 is 14 amino acids long. V was shortened by 7 bases and J by 4 bases, with 14 bases between the two germline ends.

The chain links TRBV6-5 to TRBJ1-2; 9 nucleotides line up with TRBD1. Germline V gene lookup returns CDR1 MNHEY and CDR2 SVGAGI. The junction had 5 bases not matched to a gene; V was cut back by 6 bases and J by 6 bases. The CDR3 is made up of 13 amino acids. Here the CDR3 reads CASRTTGGDGYTF. DNA of the CDR3: TGTGCCAGCAGGACCACAGGGGGCGATGGCTACACCTTC.

V usage is TRBV7-9 and J usage is TRBJ1-1; D is unclear. The germline V and J ends were trimmed by 1 base and 5 bases, with 14 bases remaining between them. This CDR3 comprises 15 residues. Germline CDR1 reads SEHNR; CDR2 reads FQNEAQ (reference sequence). CDR3 DNA sequence: TGTGCCAGCAGCTTAGTGGCGGGGATAGTAACTGAAGCTTTCTTT. It translates to CASSLVAGIVTEAFF.

V and J are TRBV2 and TRBJ2-7; 7 bases fit TRBD2. This CDR3 contains 15 residues. Germline loops: CDR1 SNHLY, CDR2 FYNNEI. Trimming cost V 4 bases and J 3 bases; bases outside gene matches: 9. The CDR3 here is CASSGGGSGFYEQYF. DNA for the CDR3: TGTGCCAGCAGTGGCGGCGGGAGCGGCTTCTACGAGCAGTACTTC.